The rows below give T cell receptor beta chains drawn from one sample of a study of cytomegalovirus exposure and HLA in healthy donors. TCRdb's copy holds only in-frame clones and misses some; the assay was immunoSEQ multiplex PCR. Among 170,000 or so clones listed, less than 90% were seen once. Input material: PBMCs. The receptors stem from a male donor in good health and CMV-seropositive. Each CDR3 is given with its conserved first and last residue. The D gene is left open where the match is weak. Not every row has a clone size; where given, it reads once, few, many or a size class.

cdr3_aa,cdr3_nt,cdr3_length,v_call,d_call,j_call,clone_size
CASSLRQGETEAFF,TGTGCCAGCAGCTTACGGCAGGGGGAAACTGAAGCTTTCTTT,14,TRBV7-3,TRBD1,TRBJ1-1,-
CASSIGRIYGYTF,TGTGCCAGTAGTATTGGCAGAATATATGGCTACACCTTC,13,TRBV19,-,TRBJ1-2,-
CASSLSPSSDEQFF,TGTGCCAGCAGCTTGAGCCCGTCCAGCGATGAGCAGTTCTTC,14,TRBV11-2,-,TRBJ2-1,-
CALLRTGTSGYNEQFF,TGTGCCCTCTTAAGGACCGGGACTAGCGGATACAATGAGCAGTTCTTC,16,TRBV2,TRBD2,TRBJ2-1,few
CASSRRGQLYNEQFF,TGTGCCAGCAGCCGGCGGGGACAGCTCTACAATGAGCAGTTCTTC,15,TRBV5-6,-,TRBJ2-1,-
CASSVAPLRGLNEKLFF,TGTGCCAGCAGCGTAGCACCCCTCAGGGGGCTTAATGAAAAACTGTTTTTT,17,TRBV9,TRBD1,TRBJ1-4,once
CASSQQESQPQHF,TGTGCCAGCAGCCAACAGGAATCCCAGCCCCAGCATTTT,13,TRBV6-1,-,TRBJ1-5,-
CAWGHSGSSYNEQFF,TGTGCCTGGGGTCATAGCGGGAGCTCCTACAATGAGCAGTTCTTC,15,TRBV30,TRBD2,TRBJ2-1,-
CASGLGRGSYEQYF,TGTGCTAGTGGTTTGGGCAGGGGCTCCTACGAGCAGTACTTC,14,TRBV12-5,-,TRBJ2-7,-
CSSSSRGYEQYF,TGTTCCAGCAGCTCTCGAGGTTACGAGCAGTACTTC,12,TRBV7-9,-,TRBJ2-7,-
CATFATYENTEAFF,TGTGCCACCTTCGCCACCTACGAGAACACTGAAGCTTTCTTT,14,TRBV6-5,-,TRBJ1-1,-
CASSRDRASGNTIYF,TGTGCCAGCAGTCGAGACAGGGCATCTGGAAACACCATATATTTT,15,TRBV27,TRBD1,TRBJ1-3,-
CASSLGGGYTF,TGTGCCAGCAGCTTAGGGGGCGGCTACACCTTC,11,TRBV7-2,-,TRBJ1-2,-
CASSIQGAGYGYTF,TGTGCCAGTAGTATACAGGGGGCAGGGTATGGCTACACCTTC,14,TRBV19,TRBD1,TRBJ1-2,once
CSVGPPFTSGRSNEQFF,TGCAGCGTTGGGCCCCCATTTACTAGCGGGAGGAGTAATGAGCAGTTCTTC,17,TRBV29-1,TRBD2,TRBJ2-1,-
CASSRDYYEQYF,TGTGCCAGCAGCCGGGACTACTACGAGCAGTACTTC,12,TRBV7-9,TRBD2,TRBJ2-7,-
CASSADSGRLAKNIQYF,TGTGCCAGCAGTGCCGATAGCGGGAGGTTGGCCAAAAACATTCAGTACTTC,17,TRBV27,TRBD2,TRBJ2-4,-
CASKGGRGGRSQETQYF,TGTGCCAGCAAGGGCGGGAGGGGTGGTCGAAGCCAAGAGACCCAGTACTTC,17,TRBV2,TRBD2,TRBJ2-5,-
CAISGGLSYNEQFF,TGTGCCATAAGTGGCGGACTCTCCTACAATGAGCAGTTCTTC,14,TRBV5-4,-,TRBJ2-1,-
CASSRAGNTEAFF,TGTGCCAGCAGCCGGGCGGGGAACACTGAAGCTTTCTTT,13,TRBV14,-,TRBJ1-1,few
CASSATGLPGNTIYF,TGTGCCAGCAGTGCGACGGGACTCCCTGGAAACACCATATATTTT,15,TRBV2,-,TRBJ1-3,-
CASSPNSVYEQYF,TGTGCCAGCAGCCCCAATTCAGTTTACGAGCAGTACTTC,13,TRBV9,-,TRBJ2-7,-
CASSSSLPGGYGYTF,TGTGCCAGCAGTTCGTCCCTGCCAGGGGGCTATGGCTACACCTTC,15,TRBV28,TRBD1,TRBJ1-2,-
CASSLGGSSYEQYF,TGTGCCAGCAGCTTGGGTGGGAGCTCCTACGAGCAGTACTTC,14,TRBV5-6,-,TRBJ2-7,-
CASRAGTGVLSPLHF,TGTGCCAGCAGGGCCGGGACAGGGGTTCTTTCACCCCTCCACTTT,15,TRBV27,TRBD1,TRBJ1-6,-
CASSSEAGIPNYGYTF,TGTGCCAGCAGCTCCGAAGCCGGGATTCCTAACTATGGCTACACCTTC,16,TRBV11-2,-,TRBJ1-2,-
CASSYMGSTNLYGYTF,TGTGCCAGCAGTTATATGGGGAGCACAAACCTCTATGGCTACACCTTC,16,TRBV6-6,-,TRBJ1-2,-
CASSQLAAGELFF,TGTGCCAGCAGCCAACTAGCTGCCGGGGAGCTGTTTTTT,13,TRBV14,-,TRBJ2-2,-
CASSLASRRNEQFF,TGCGCCAGCAGCTTGGCCTCTAGGAGGAATGAGCAGTTCTTC,14,TRBV5-1,-,TRBJ2-1,-
CASSSYTDTQYF,TGTGCCAGCAGCTCCTACACAGATACGCAGTATTTT,12,TRBV7-2,-,TRBJ2-3,-
CSARDYDTQYF,TGCAGTGCTAGAGATTATGATACGCAGTATTTT,11,TRBV20-1,-,TRBJ2-3,-
CACPGTANTGELFF,TGTGCCTGTCCCGGGACAGCGAACACCGGGGAGCTGTTTTTT,14,TRBV2,TRBD1,TRBJ2-2,-
CASSPARMGEQYF,TGTGCCAGCAGCCCCGCTAGGATGGGCGAGCAGTACTTC,13,TRBV7-2,-,TRBJ2-7,-
CASSWRAEGLDTQYF,TGCGCCAGCAGCTGGCGGGCCGAAGGACTAGATACGCAGTATTTT,15,TRBV5-1,-,TRBJ2-3,few
CASSPEAAGVSGELFF,TGTGCTAGCAGCCCCGAGGCGGCGGGAGTTTCCGGGGAGCTGTTTTTT,16,TRBV7-7,TRBD2,TRBJ2-2,once
CASSQVYGLSNSYEQYF,TGTGCCAGCAGCCAAGTCTACGGACTAAGCAACTCCTACGAGCAGTACTTC,17,TRBV4-2,-,TRBJ2-7,-
CASSDTTGNTEAFF,TGTGCCAGCAGCGATACGACAGGGAACACTGAAGCTTTCTTT,14,TRBV9,-,TRBJ1-1,-
CASSEGFGLTSGNTIYF,TGTGCCAGCAGTGAAGGATTTGGCCTCACCTCTGGAAACACCATATATTTT,17,TRBV6-1,-,TRBJ1-3,-
CASSLFRGPQPQHF,TGTGCCAGCAGTTTATTTAGGGGTCCTCAGCCCCAGCATTTT,14,TRBV28,-,TRBJ1-5,-
CASRPRGTSGRVGFF,TGTGCCAGCAGACCTCGTGGGACTAGCGGGAGGGTTGGGTTCTTC,15,TRBV5-5,TRBD2,TRBJ2-1,-
CASSIVSGARNTEAFF,TGTGCCAGTAGTATAGTGTCAGGGGCTCGGAACACTGAAGCTTTCTTT,16,TRBV19,-,TRBJ1-1,-
CASSLSPSSNNEQFF,TGTGCCAGCAGCCTTTCCCCTAGCTCCAACAATGAGCAGTTCTTC,15,TRBV7-3,-,TRBJ2-1,-
CASSILAGELHEQYF,TGTGCCAGCAGCATCTTAGCGGGAGAGCTTCACGAGCAGTACTTC,15,TRBV11-3,TRBD2,TRBJ2-7,-
CASSQDHGSPPYEQYF,TGTGCCAGCAGCCAAGATCACGGGAGTCCTCCCTACGAGCAGTACTTC,16,TRBV14,-,TRBJ2-7,-
CASSPGLAGPNTGELFF,TGTGCCAGCTCGCCGGGACTAGCGGGACCAAACACCGGGGAGCTGTTTTTT,17,TRBV18,TRBD2,TRBJ2-2,-
CASSEQLRPDCF,TGTGCCAGCAGTGAACAACTTCGACCTGACTGTTTT,12,TRBV6-1,-,TRBJ1-3,once
CASSYRQGGVEKLFF,TGTGCCAGCAGTTACAGACAGGGTGGTGTGGAAAAACTGTTTTTT,15,TRBV6-6,TRBD1,TRBJ1-4,-
CASSQSGQGAGYGYTF,TGCGCCAGCAGTCAATCCGGACAGGGGGCAGGCTATGGCTACACCTTC,16,TRBV23-1,TRBD1,TRBJ1-2,once
CASSLLSGSSYNEQFF,TGTGCCAGCAGCCTACTTAGCGGGAGCTCCTACAATGAGCAGTTCTTC,16,TRBV7-8,TRBD2,TRBJ2-1,-
CASSLLGPGYEQYF,TGCGCCAGCAGTTTACTGGGGCCGGGCTACGAGCAGTACTTC,14,TRBV27,-,TRBJ2-7,-
CASSLGGDLSSYEQYF,TGCGCCAGCAGCTTGGGAGGCGATCTTAGCTCCTACGAGCAGTACTTC,16,TRBV5-1,-,TRBJ2-7,once
CASSFSSVNNNEQFF,TGTGCCAGCAGCTTTTCTAGCGTTAATAACAATGAGCAGTTCTTC,15,TRBV5-5,-,TRBJ2-1,few
CAWMDTWGIQYF,TGTGCCTGGATGGACACTTGGGGCATTCAGTACTTC,12,TRBV30,-,TRBJ2-4,-
CASSPSQGWATQYF,TGTGCCAGCAGCCCATCTCAGGGGTGGGCGACCCAGTACTTC,14,TRBV28,-,TRBJ2-5,-
CASSSSGRRYEQYF,TGTGCCAGCAGCTCTAGCGGGAGAAGATACGAGCAGTACTTC,14,TRBV5-4,TRBD2,TRBJ2-7,-
CASGPGIEGIQYF,TGTGCTAGTGGTCCGGGGATCGAGGGCATTCAGTACTTC,13,TRBV12-5,-,TRBJ2-4,-
CASSINYEQYF,TGTGCCAGCAGCATCAACTACGAGCAGTACTTC,11,TRBV5-5,-,TRBJ2-7,-